This record concerns one T cell receptor (beta chain) sequence. The data were taken from a study of long-term antiretroviral therapy in people with HIV. They ran version v3.0 of the immunoSEQ assay at survey level. Produced via immunoSEQ multiplex PCR; TCRdb's table is partial and in-frame only. The top ten hold roughly 2.2% of the sample, which has over 35,000 clones, approximately 94% seen once. This CDR3 has 13 residues. Germline CDR1 is SGHAT and CDR2 is FQNNGV. Trimming took off 1 base at V and 5 bases at J, with 9 bases between the two ends. This specimen consisted of unsorted PBMCs, obtained around 9.2 years after starting antiretroviral therapy. This rearrangement joins TRBV11-2 to TRBJ2-7, with D possibly matching TRBD1 (5 bases). This receptor was taken from a man in his thirties or forties with HIV. CDR3: CASSLAGYHEQYF. In DNA form, the CDR3 reads TGTGCCAGCAGCTTAGCAGGGTACCACGAGCAGTACTTC.